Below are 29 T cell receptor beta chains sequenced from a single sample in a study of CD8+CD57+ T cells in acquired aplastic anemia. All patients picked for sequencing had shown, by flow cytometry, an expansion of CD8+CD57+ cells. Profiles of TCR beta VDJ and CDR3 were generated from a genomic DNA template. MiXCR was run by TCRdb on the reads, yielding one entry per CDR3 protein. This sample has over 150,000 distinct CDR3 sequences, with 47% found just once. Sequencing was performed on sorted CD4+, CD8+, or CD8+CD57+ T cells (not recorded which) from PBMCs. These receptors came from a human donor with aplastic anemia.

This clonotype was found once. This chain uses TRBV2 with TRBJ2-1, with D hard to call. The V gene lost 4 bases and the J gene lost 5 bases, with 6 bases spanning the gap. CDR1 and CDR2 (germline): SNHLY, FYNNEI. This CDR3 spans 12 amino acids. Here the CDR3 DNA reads TGTGCCAGCAGTGGTCAGGACAATGAGCAGTTCTTC. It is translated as CASSGQDNEQFF.

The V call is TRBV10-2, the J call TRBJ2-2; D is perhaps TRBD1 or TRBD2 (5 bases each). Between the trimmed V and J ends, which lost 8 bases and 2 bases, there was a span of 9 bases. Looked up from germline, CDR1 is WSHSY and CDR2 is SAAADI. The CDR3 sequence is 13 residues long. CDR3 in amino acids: CASGDLNTGELFF. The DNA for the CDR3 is TGCGCCAGCGGGGACCTTAACACCGGGGAGCTGTTTTTT.

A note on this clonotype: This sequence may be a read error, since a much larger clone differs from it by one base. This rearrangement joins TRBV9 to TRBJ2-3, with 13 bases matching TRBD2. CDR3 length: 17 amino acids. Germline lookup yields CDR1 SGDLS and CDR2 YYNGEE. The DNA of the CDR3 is TGTGCCGGCAGCGGGGGACTAGCGGGGCAGATCACAGATACGCAGTATTTT. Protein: CAGSGGLAGQITDTQYF.

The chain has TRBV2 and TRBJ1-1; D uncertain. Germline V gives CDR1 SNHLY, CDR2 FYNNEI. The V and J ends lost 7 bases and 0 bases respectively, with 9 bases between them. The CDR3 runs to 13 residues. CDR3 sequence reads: CASNFQLNTEAFF. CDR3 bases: TGTGCCAGCAATTTCCAGTTGAACACTGAAGCTTTCTTT.

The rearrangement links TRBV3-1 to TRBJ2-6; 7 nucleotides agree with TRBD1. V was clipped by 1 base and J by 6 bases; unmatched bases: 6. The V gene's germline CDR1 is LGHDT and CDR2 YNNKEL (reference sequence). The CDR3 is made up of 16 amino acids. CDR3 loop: CASSQGGGAEANVLTF. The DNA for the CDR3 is TGTGCCAGCAGCCAAGGAGGGGGCGCTGAGGCCAACGTCCTGACTTTC.

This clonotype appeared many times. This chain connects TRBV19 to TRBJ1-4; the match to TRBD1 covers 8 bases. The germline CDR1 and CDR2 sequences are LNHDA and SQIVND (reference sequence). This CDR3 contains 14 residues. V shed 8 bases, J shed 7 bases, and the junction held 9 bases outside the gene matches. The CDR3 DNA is TGTGCCAGTGGTCCCCAGGGGGCCCTTGAAAAACTGTTTTTT. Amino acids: CASGPQGALEKLFF.

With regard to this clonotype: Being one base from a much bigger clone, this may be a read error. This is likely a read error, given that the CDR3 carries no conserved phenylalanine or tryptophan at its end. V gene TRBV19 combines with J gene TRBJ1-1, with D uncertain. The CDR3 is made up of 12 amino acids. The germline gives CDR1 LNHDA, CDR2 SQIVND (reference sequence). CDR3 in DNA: TGTGCCAATAGTATAGACGACACTGAAGCTTTCCTT. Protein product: CANSIDDTEAFL.

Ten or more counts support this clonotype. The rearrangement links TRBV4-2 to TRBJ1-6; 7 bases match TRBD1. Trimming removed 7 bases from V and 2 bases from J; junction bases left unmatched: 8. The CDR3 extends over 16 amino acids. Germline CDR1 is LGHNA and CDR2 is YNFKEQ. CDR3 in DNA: TGTGCCAGCACCCTAAGGGGGCTAACCTATAATTCACCCCTCCACTTT. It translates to CASTLRGLTYNSPLHF.

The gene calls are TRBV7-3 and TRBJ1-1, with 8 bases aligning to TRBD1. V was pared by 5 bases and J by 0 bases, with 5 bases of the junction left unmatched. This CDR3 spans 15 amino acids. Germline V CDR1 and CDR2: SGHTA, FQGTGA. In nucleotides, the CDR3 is TGTGCCAGCAGCGAGACAGGGGACATGAACACTGAAGCTTTCTTT. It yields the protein CASSETGDMNTEAFF.

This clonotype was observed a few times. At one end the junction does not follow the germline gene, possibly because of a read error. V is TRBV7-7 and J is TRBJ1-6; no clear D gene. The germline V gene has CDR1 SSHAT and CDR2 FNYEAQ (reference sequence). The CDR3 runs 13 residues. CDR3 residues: CASSLDLGSPLHF. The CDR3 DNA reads TGTGCTAGCAGCTTAGACCTCGGGTCACCCCTCCACTTT.

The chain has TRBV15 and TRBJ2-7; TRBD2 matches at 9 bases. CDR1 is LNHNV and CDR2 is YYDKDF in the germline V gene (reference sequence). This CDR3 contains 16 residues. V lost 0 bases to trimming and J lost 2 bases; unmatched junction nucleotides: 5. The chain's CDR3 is CATSREPAGGPYEQYF. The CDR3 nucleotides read TGTGCCACCAGCAGAGAGCCAGCGGGAGGCCCCTACGAGCAGTACTTC.

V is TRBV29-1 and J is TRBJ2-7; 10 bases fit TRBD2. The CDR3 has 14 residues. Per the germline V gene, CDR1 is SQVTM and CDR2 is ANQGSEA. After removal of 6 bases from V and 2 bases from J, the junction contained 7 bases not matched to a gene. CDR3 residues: CSVIAGTSAYEQYF. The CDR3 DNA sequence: TGCAGCGTCATTGCCGGGACTAGCGCCTACGAGCAGTACTTC.

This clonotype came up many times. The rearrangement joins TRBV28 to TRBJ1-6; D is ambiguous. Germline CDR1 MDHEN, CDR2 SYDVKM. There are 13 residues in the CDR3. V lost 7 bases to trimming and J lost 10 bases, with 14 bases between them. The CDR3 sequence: CASIDGVGSPLHF. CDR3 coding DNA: TGTGCCAGCATTGATGGGGTCGGATCACCCCTCCACTTT.

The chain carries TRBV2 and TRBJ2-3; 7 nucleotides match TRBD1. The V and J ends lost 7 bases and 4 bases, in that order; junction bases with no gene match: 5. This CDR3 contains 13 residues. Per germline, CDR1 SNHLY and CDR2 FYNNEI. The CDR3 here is CASKEDRPDTQYF. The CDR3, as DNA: TGTGCCAGCAAGGAGGACAGGCCAGATACGCAGTATTTT.

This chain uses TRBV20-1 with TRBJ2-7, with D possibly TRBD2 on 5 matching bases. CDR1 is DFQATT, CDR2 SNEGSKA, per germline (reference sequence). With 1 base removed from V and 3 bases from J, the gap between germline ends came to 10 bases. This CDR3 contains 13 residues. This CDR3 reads CSARAGMDYEQYF. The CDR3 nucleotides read TGCAGTGCTAGAGCCGGGATGGACTACGAGCAGTACTTC.

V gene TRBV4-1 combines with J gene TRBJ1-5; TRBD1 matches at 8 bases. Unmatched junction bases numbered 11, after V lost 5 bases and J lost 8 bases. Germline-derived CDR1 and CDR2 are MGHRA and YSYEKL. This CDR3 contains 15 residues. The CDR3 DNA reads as TGCGCCAGCAGCATGATTGGACAGGGCTATGAGCCCCAGCATTTT. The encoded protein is CASSMIGQGYEPQHF.

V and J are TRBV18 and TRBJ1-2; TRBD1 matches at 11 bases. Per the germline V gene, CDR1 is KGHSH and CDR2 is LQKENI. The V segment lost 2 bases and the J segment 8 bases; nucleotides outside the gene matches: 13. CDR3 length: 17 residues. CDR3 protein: CASSPSLTGTGGIGYTF. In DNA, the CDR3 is TGTGCCAGCTCACCATCCCTAACCGGGACAGGGGGTATCGGCTACACCTTC.

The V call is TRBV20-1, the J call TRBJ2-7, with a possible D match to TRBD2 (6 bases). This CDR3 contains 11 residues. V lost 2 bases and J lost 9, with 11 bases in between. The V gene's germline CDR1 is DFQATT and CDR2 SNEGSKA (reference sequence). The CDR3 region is CSARNGGGQYF. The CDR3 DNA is TGCAGTGCTAGAAATGGGGGAGGGCAGTACTTC.

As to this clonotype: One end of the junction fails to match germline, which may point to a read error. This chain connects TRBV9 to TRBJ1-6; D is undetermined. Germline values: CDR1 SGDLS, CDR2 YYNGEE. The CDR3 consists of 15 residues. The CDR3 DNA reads TGTGCCACCAGCGAAGAGGGAAGAATGAATTCACCCCTCCACTTT. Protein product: CATSEEGRMNSPLHF.

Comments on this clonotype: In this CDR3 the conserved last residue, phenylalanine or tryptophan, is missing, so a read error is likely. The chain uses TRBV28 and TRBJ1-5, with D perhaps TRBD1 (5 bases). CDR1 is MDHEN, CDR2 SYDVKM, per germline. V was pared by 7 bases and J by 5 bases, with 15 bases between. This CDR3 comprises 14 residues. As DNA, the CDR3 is TGTGCCAGCACCTCCGTCGGACATGATCAGCCCCAGCATTAT. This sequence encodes CASTSVGHDQPQHY.

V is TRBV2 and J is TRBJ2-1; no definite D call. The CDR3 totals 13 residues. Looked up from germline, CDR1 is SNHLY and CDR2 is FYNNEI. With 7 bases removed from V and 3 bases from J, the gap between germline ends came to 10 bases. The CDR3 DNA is TGTGCCAGCACCTCCTTCCTCTACAATGAGCAGTTCTTC. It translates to CASTSFLYNEQFF.

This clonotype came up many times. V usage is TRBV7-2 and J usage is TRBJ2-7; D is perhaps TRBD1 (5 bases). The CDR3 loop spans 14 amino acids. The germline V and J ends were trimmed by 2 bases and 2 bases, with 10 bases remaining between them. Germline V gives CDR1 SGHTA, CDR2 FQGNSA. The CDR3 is CASSLKGPAYEQYF. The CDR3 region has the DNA TGTGCCAGCAGCTTAAAGGGGCCGGCCTACGAGCAGTACTTC.

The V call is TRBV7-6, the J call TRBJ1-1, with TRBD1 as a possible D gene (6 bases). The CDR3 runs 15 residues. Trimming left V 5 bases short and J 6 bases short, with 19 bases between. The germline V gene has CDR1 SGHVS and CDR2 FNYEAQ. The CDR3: CASSVKQGLDSEAFF. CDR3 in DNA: TGTGCCAGCAGCGTAAAACAGGGTCTAGATTCTGAAGCTTTCTTT.

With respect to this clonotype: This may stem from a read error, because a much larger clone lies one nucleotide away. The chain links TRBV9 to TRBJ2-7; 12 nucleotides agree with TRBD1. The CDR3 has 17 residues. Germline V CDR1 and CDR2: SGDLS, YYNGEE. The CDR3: CASSVDPGQGASCEQYF. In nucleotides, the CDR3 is TGTGCCAGCAGCGTAGACCCGGGACAGGGGGCCTCCTGCGAGCAGTACTTC.

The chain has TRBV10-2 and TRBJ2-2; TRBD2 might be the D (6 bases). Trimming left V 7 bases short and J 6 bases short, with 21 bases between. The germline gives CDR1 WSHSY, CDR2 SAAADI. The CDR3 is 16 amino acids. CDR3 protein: CASTINLKGLAGELFF. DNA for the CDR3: TGCGCCAGCACCATAAACCTGAAGGGACTTGCCGGGGAGCTGTTTTTT.

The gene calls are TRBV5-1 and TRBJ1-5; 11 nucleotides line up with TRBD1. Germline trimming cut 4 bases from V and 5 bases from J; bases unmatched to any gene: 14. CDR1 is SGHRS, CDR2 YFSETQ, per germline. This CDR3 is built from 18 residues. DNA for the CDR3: TGCGCCAGCAGCCCCACTTTGGGACAGGGGGATCGGGATCAGCCCCAGCATTTT. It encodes CASSPTLGQGDRDQPQHF.

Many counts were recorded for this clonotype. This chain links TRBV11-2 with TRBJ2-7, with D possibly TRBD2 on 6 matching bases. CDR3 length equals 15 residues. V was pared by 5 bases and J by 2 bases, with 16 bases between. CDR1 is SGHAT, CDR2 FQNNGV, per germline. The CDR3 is CASSPNKRAAYEQYF. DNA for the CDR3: TGTGCCAGCAGCCCAAACAAGCGGGCTGCCTACGAGCAGTACTTC.

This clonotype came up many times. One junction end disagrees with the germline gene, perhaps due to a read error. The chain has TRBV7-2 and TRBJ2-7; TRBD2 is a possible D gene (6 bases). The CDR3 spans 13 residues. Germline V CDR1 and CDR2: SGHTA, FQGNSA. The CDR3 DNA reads TGTGCCAGCAGCTTAGGAGGGACTTCCCCTTGGTTCTTC. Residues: CASSLGGTSPWFF.

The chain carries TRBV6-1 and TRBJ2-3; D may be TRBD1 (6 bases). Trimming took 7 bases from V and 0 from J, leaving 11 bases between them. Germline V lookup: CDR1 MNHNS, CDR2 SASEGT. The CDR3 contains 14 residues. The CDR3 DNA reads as TGTGCCAGCACAAAGGACAGTAGCACAGATACGCAGTATTTT. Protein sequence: CASTKDSSTDTQYF.